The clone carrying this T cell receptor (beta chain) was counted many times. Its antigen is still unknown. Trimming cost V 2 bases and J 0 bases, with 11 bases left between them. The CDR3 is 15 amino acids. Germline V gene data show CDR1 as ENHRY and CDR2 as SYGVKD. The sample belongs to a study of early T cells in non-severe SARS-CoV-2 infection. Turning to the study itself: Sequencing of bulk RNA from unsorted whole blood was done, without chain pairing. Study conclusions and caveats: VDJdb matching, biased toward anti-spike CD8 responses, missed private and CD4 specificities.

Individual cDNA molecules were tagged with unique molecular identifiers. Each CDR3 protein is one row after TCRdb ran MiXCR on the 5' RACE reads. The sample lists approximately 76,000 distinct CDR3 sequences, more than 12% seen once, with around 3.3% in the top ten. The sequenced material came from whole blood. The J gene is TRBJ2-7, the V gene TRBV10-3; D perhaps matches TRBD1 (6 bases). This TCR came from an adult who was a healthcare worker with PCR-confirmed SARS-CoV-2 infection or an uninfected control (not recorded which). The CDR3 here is CAISEIGQNSYEQYF. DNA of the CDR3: TGTGCCATCAGTGAGATCGGACAGAACTCCTACGAGCAGTACTTC.